The source of this T cell receptor (beta chain) is a study of cytomegalovirus exposure and HLA in healthy donors. Whole-study results and caveats: TCR beta chains numbering some 160 were designated cytomegalovirus-associated. Reports credit the classifier with highly specific, highly sensitive diagnosis of cytomegalovirus status.

Here immunoSEQ multiplex PCR was the method, and the copy in TCRdb shows in-frame clones only, minus some. Of approximately 54,000 clones in the sample, 89% were seen once. Comments on this clone: Its target is unknown.

The specimen sequenced was PBMCs. This clonotype originated in a woman between 18 and 30 years old in good health and CMV-seropositive.

The CDR3 region is CASSSRGAVGEKLFF. For the CDR3, the DNA is TGTGCCAGCAGTTCGCGGGGGGCGGTGGGCGAAAAACTGTTTTTT. V is TRBV6-5 and J is TRBJ1-4; a possible D gene is TRBD1 (6 bases). The germline V and J ends were trimmed by 4 bases and 8 bases, with 17 bases remaining between them. The V gene's germline CDR1 is MNHEY and CDR2 SVGAGI. The CDR3 loop spans 15 amino acids.